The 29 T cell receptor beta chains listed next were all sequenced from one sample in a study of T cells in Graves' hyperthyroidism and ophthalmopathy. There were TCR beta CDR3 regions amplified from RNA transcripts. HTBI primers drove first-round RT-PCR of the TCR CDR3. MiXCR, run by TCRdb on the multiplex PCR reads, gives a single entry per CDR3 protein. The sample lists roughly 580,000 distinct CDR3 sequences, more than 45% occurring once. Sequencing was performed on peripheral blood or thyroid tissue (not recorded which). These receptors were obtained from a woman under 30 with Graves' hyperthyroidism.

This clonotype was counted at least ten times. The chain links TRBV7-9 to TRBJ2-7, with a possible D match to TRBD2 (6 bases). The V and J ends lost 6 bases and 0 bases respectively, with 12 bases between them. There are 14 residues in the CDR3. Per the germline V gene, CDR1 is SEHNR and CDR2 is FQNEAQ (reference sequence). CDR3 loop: CASSPPGSSYEQYF. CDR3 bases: TGTGCCAGCAGTCCTCCCGGGAGCTCCTACGAGCAGTACTTC.

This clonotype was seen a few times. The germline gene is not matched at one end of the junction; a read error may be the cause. The CDR3 coding sequence is TGTGCCAGCAGCCAAGATCCCGGGGGCAAGAATCAGCCCCAGCATTTT. Its protein is CASSQDPGGKNQPQHF. The J gene is TRBJ1-5, the V gene TRBV15; TRBD1 is a possible D gene (6 bases). The CDR3 spans 16 residues. Germline V gives CDR1 LNHNV, CDR2 YYDKDF (reference sequence). Based on the CDR3 plus reference TRBV15 and TRBJ1-5, the full variable domain is DAMVIQNPRYQVTQFGKPVTLSCSQTLNHNVMYWYQQKSSQAPKLLFHYYDKDFNNEADTPDNFQSRRPNTSFCFLDIRSPGLGDTAMYLCASSQDPGGKNQPQHFGDGTRLSIL.

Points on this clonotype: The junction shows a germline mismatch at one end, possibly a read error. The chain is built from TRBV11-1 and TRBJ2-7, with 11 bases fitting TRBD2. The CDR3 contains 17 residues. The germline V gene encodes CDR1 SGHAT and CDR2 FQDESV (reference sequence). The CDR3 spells CASSQSSGRTRSCEQYF. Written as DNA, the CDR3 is TGTGCCAGCAGCCAATCTAGCGGGAGGACAAGATCCTGCGAGCAGTACTTC. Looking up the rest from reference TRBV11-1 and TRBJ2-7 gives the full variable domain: EAEVAQSPRYKITEKSQAVAFWCDPISGHATLYWYRQILGQGPELLVQFQDESVVDDSQLPKDRFSAERLKGVDSTLKIQPAELGDSAMYLCASSQSSGRTRSCEQYFGPGTRLTVT.

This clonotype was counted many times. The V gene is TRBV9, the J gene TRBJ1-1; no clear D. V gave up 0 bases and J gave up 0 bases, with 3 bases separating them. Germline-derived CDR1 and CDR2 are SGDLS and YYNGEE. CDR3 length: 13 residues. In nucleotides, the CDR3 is TGTGCCAGCAGCGTAGAGGTGAACACTGAAGCTTTCTTT. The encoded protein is CASSVEVNTEAFF.

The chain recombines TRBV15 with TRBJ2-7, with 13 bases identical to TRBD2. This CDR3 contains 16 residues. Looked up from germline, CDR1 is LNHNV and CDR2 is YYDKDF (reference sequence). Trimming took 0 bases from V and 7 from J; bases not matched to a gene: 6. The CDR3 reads CATSRDRLAGGDEQYF. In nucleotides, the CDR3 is TGTGCCACCAGCAGAGACAGACTAGCGGGAGGAGATGAGCAGTACTTC.

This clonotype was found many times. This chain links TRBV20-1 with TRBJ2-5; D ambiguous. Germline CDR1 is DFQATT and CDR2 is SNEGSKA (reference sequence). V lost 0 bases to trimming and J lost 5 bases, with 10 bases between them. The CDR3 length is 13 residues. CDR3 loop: CSAREGWQETQYF. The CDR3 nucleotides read TGCAGTGCTAGAGAGGGGTGGCAGGAGACCCAGTACTTC.

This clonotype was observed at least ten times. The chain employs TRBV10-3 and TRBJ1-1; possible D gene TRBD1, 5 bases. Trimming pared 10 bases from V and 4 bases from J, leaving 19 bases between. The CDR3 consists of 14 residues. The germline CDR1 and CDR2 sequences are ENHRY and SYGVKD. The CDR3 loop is CASGEDKASTEAFF. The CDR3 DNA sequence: TGTGCCAGCGGAGAGGACAAAGCGAGCACTGAAGCTTTCTTT.

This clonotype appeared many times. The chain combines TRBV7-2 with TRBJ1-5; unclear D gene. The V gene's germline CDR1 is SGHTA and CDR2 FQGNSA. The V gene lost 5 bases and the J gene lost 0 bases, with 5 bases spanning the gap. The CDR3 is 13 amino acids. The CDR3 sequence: CASSQGSNQPQHF. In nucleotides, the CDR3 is TGTGCCAGCAGCCAAGGTAGCAATCAGCCCCAGCATTTT.

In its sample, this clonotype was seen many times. The CDR3: CAISDRVTNYGYTF. DNA of the CDR3: TGTGCCATCAGTGACAGGGTAACTAACTATGGCTACACCTTC. The chain combines TRBV10-3 with TRBJ1-2; TRBD1 is a possible D gene (5 bases). The V and J ends lost 3 bases and 0 bases respectively, with 8 bases between them. This CDR3 region has 14 residues. CDR1 and CDR2 (germline): ENHRY, SYGVKD.

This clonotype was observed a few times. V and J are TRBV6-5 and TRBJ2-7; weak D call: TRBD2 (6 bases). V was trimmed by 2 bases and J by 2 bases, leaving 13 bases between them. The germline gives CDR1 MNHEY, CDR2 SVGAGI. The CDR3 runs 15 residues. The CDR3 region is CASSYDVGGPYEQYF. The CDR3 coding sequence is TGTGCCAGCAGTTACGACGTGGGGGGACCCTACGAGCAGTACTTC.

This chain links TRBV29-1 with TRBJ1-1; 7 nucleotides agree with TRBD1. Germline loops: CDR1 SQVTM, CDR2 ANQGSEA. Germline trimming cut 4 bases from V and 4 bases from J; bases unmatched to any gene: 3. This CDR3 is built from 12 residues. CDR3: CSVGQGSTEAFF. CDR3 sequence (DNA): TGCAGCGTTGGACAGGGAAGCACTGAAGCTTTCTTT. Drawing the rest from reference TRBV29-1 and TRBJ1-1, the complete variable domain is SAVISQKPSRDICQRGTSLTIQCQVDSQVTMMFWYRQQPGQSLTLIATANQGSEATYESGFVIDKFPISRPNLTFSTLTVSNMSPEDSSIYLCSVGQGSTEAFFGQGTRLTVV.

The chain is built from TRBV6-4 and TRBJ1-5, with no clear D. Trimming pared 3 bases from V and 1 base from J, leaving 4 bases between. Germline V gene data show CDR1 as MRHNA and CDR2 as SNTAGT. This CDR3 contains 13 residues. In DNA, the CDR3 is TGTGCCAGCAGTGAACGGAGCAATCAGCCCCAGCATTTT. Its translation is CASSERSNQPQHF.

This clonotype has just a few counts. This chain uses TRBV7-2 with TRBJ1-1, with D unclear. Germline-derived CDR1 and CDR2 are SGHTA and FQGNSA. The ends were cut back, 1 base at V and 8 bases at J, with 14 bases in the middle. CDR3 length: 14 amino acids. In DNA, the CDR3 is TGTGCCAGCAGCTTAGGTCGCCAGATGCGGGAAGCTTTCTTT. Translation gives CASSLGRQMREAFF.

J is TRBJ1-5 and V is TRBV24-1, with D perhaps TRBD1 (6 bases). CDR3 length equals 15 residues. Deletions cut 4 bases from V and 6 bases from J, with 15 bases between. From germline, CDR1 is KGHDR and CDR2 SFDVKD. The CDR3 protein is CATSETGLGVQPQHF. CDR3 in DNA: TGTGCCACCAGTGAAACAGGGTTGGGGGTTCAGCCCCAGCATTTT.

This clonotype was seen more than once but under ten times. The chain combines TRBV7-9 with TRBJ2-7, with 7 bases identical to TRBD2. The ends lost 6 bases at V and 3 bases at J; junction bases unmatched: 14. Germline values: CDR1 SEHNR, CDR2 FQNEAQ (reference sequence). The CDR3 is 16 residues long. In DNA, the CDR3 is TGTGCCAGCAGTTACTCGAGACTAGCTCTCGGCTACGAGCAGTACTTC. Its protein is CASSYSRLALGYEQYF.

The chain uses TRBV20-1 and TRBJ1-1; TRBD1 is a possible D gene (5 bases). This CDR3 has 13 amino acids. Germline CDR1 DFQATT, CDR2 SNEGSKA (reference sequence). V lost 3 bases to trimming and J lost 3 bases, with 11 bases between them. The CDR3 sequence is CSARRRDHTEAFF. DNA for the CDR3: TGCAGTGCTAGGCGACGGGACCACACTGAAGCTTTCTTT.

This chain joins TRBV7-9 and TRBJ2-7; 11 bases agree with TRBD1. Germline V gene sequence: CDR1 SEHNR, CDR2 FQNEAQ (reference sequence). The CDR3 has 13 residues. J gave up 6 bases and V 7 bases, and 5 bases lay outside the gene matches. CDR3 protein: CASTPGQGGEQYF. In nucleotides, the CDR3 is TGTGCCAGCACTCCGGGACAGGGGGGCGAGCAGTACTTC.

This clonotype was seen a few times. The CDR3 bases are TGTGCCACTTCCCGACAGGGCTTCGGAAACACCATATATTTT. As protein: CATSRQGFGNTIYF. The chain is built from TRBV10-3 and TRBJ1-3; 7 bases line up with TRBD1. V lost 10 bases to trimming and J lost 4 bases; unmatched junction nucleotides: 10. The CDR3 length is 14 residues. From germline, CDR1 is ENHRY and CDR2 SYGVKD.

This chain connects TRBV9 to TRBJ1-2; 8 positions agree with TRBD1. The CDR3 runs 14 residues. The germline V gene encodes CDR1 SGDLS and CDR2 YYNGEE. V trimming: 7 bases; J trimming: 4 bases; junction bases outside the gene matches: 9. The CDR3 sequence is CASGDRGVSYGYTF. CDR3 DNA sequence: TGTGCCAGCGGCGACAGGGGAGTCAGCTATGGCTACACCTTC.

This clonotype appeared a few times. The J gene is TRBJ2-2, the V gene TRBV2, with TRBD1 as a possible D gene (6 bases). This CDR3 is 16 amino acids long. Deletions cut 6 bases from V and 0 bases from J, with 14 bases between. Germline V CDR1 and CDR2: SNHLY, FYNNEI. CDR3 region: CASSEFGDTNTGELFF. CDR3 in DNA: TGTGCCAGCAGCGAATTTGGGGACACGAACACCGGGGAGCTGTTTTTT.

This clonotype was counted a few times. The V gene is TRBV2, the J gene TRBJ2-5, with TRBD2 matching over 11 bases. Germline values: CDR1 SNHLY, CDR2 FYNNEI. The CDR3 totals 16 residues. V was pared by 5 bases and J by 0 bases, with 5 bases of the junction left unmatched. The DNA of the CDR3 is TGTGCCAGCAGTCTGACTAGCGGGGTTTACCAAGAGACCCAGTACTTC. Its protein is CASSLTSGVYQETQYF.

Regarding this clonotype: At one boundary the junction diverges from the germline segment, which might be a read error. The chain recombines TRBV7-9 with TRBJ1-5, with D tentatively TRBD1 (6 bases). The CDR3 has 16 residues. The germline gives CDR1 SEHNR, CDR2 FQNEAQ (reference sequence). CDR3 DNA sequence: TGCGCCAGCAGCCAAGGGGGTGCCAGGGGCGGTCAGCCCCAGCATTTT. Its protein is CASSQGGARGGQPQHF.

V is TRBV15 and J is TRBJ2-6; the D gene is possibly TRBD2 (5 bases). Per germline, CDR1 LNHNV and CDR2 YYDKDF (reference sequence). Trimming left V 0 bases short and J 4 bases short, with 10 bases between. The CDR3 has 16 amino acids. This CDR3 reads CATSRDGGAGANVLTF. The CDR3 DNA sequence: TGTGCCACCAGCAGAGATGGAGGCGCAGGGGCCAACGTCCTGACTTTC.

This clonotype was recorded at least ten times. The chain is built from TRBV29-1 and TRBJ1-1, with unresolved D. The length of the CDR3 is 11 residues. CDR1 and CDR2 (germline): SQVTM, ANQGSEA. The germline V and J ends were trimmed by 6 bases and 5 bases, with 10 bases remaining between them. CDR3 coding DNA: TGCAGCGTGGGCCGCGGGACTGAAGCTTTCTTT. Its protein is CSVGRGTEAFF.

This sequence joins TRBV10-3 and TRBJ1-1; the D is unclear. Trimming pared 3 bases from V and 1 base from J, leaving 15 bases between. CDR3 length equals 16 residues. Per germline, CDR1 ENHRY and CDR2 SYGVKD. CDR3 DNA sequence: TGTGCCATCAGTGAAGGGAGAGTCGGTGGGAACACTGAAGCTTTCTTT. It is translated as CAISEGRVGGNTEAFF.

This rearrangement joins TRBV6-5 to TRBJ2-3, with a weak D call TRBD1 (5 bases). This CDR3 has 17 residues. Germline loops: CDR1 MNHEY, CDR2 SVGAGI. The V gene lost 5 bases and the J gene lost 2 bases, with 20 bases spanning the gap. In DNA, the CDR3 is TGTGCCAGCAGTGGGGCTCGGAACTATGGCTACACAGATACGCAGTATTTT. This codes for CASSGARNYGYTDTQYF.

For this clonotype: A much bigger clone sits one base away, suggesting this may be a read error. CDR3 DNA sequence: TGTGCCAGCAGGGACGGGGGGGCGGCCACTGAAGCTTTCTTT. Translating it yields CASRDGGAATEAFF. The rearrangement uses TRBV6-1 and TRBJ1-1, with a tentative D call TRBD1 (6 bases). CDR3 size: 14 residues. Trimming pared 6 bases from V and 4 bases from J, leaving 15 bases between. Germline loops: CDR1 MNHNS, CDR2 SASEGT.

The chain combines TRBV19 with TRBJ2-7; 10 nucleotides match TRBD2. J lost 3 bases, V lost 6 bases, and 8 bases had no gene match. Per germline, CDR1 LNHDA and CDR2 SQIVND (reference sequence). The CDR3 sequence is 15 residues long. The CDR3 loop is CASSHSGRQIYEQYF. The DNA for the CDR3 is TGTGCCAGTAGCCATAGCGGGAGGCAAATCTACGAGCAGTACTTC.

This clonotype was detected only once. This CDR3 is CASNWDSSGANVLTF. The CDR3 region has the DNA TGTGCCAGTAATTGGGACAGCTCTGGGGCCAACGTCCTGACTTTC. The V and J genes are TRBV19 and TRBJ2-6; 7 positions agree with TRBD1. The CDR3 sequence is 15 residues long. V trimming: 7 bases; J trimming: 0 bases; junction bases outside the gene matches: 3. Germline V gives CDR1 LNHDA, CDR2 SQIVND (reference sequence).